This T cell receptor beta chain was recovered during a study of blood T cell repertoires in COVID-19. Repertoires were generated with immunoSEQ multiplex PCR, while TCRdb's copy carries only in-frame clones and drops some. The sample carries about 410,000 clones, 86% recorded once. Germline CDR1 and CDR2: SGHNT and YYREEE (reference sequence). The CDR3 has 15 amino acids. With 3 bases clipped from V and 4 bases from J, the junction kept 8 bases outside the gene matches. Sequenced: peripheral blood. This clonotype was obtained from a woman aged 25 to 39 with active or convalescent COVID-19. V usage is TRBV5-4 and J usage is TRBJ2-3; the match to TRBD2 covers 7 bases. The chain's CDR3 is CASSSAGLAPDTQYF. CDR3 sequence (DNA): TGTGCCAGCAGCTCAGCGGGGTTAGCTCCAGATACGCAGTATTTT.